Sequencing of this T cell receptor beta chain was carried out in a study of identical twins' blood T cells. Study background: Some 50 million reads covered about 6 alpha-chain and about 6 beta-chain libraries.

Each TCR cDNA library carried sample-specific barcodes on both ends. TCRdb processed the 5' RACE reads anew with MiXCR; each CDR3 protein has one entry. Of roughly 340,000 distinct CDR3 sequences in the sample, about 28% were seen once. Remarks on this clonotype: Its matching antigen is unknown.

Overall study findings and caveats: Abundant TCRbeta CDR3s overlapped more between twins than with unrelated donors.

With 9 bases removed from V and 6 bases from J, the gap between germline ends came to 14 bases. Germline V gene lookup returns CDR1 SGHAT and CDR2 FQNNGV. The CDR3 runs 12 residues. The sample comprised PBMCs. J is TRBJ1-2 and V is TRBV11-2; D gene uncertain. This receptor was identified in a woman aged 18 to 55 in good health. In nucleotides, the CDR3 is TGTGCCAGTATAGGGTCGGGCGATGGCTACACCTTC. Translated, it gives CASIGSGDGYTF.